These 23 T cell receptor beta chains share one sample of origin, sequenced in a study of Graves' ophthalmopathy and Graves' hyperthyroidism. Transcripts of RNA were the source for amplifying TCR beta CDR3 regions. The library came from an HTBI-primed first-round RT-PCR and a second-round multiplex PCR. TCRdb re-called the multiplex PCR reads through MiXCR, storing one row per CDR3 protein. The sample consists of 900,000 to 1,200,000 distinct CDR3 sequences, about 40% of them appearing once. The sequenced sample consisted of peripheral blood or thyroid tissue (not recorded which). These receptors all stem from an adult man with Graves' hyperthyroidism.

As concerns this clonotype: Being one base from a much bigger clone, this may be a read error. The rearrangement uses TRBV7-3 and TRBJ1-1; D is unclear. This CDR3 spans 12 amino acids. Germline CDR1 is SGHTA and CDR2 is FQGTGA. V lost 3 bases and J 11 bases, leaving 13 bases between the germline ends. The CDR3 region is CASSFAGSLAFF. The CDR3 nucleotides read TGTGCCAGCAGCTTCGCTGGGTCTTTGGCTTTCTTT. The full variable domain, its missing parts supplied by reference TRBV7-3 and TRBJ1-1, is GAGVSQTPSNKVTEKGKYVELRCDPISGHTALYWYRQSLGQGPEFLIYFQGTGAADDSGLPNDRFFAVRPEGSVSTLKIQRTERGDSAVYLCASSFAGSLAFFGQGTRLTVV.

At least ten counts were recorded for this clonotype. This chain links TRBV5-1 with TRBJ2-5; maybe TRBD2 (6 bases). CDR3 length: 18 residues. The V gene's germline CDR1 is SGHRS and CDR2 YFSETQ. Between the trimmed V and J ends, which lost 0 bases and 2 bases, there was a span of 20 bases. CDR3 DNA: TGCGCCAGCAGCTTGGGGCCCTCCCGGGGGAGGTGGCAAGAGACCCAGTACTTC. Residues: CASSLGPSRGRWQETQYF.

The V call is TRBV2, the J call TRBJ2-1; TRBD1 matches at 8 bases. The CDR3 extends over 15 amino acids. The V gene end was trimmed by 4 bases and the J gene end by 6 bases; junction bases not matched to a gene: 8. Germline V gene data show CDR1 as SNHLY and CDR2 as FYNNEI. CDR3 sequence reads: CASSGETGVGNEQFF. Written as DNA, the CDR3 is TGTGCCAGCAGTGGTGAGACAGGGGTTGGCAATGAGCAGTTCTTC.

Regarding this clonotype: This may come from a read error, since a much larger clone is one base off. Without the conserved terminal phenylalanine or tryptophan, this CDR3 likely stems from a read error. V usage is TRBV29-1 and J usage is TRBJ1-2, with D hard to call. Germline CDR1 and CDR2: SQVTM and ANQGSEA. This CDR3 spans 14 amino acids. The V end lost 0 bases, the J end lost 3 bases, and 11 bases lay between the germline ends. CDR3 nucleotides: TGCAGCGTTGAAGATCTGCAGACCTACTATGGCTACACCCTC. This sequence encodes CSVEDLQTYYGYTL.

V usage is TRBV11-2 and J usage is TRBJ2-7; D gene ambiguous. V was pared by 5 bases and J by 2 bases, with 16 bases between. The CDR3 sequence is 15 residues long. Germline assignment: CDR1 SGHAT and CDR2 FQNNGV. This chain's CDR3 is CASSGRQGRPYEQYF. The DNA of the CDR3 is TGTGCCAGCAGCGGACGACAAGGGCGCCCCTACGAGCAGTACTTC.

The gene calls are TRBV29-1 and TRBJ1-1, with D possibly matching TRBD1 (6 bases). Germline loops: CDR1 SQVTM, CDR2 ANQGSEA. The CDR3 sequence is 14 residues long. Trimming removed 6 bases at V and 5 bases at J, with 19 bases between. The CDR3 nucleotides are TGCAGCGTGGGGGCAGGGGAGGCTAGGACTGAAGCTTTCTTT. Its translation: CSVGAGEARTEAFF. Variable domain in full (rest from reference TRBV29-1 and TRBJ1-1): SAVISQKPSRDICQRGTSLTIQCQVDSQVTMMFWYRQQPGQSLTLIATANQGSEATYESGFVIDKFPISRPNLTFSTLTVSNMSPEDSSIYLCSVGAGEARTEAFFGQGTRLTVV.

This clonotype has ten or more counts. The V call is TRBV7-9, the J call TRBJ2-7; possibly TRBD1 for D (6 bases). Deletions cut 7 bases from V and 2 bases from J, with 12 bases between. The CDR3 extends over 13 amino acids. Per germline, CDR1 SEHNR and CDR2 FQNEAQ (reference sequence). In DNA form, the CDR3 reads TGTGCCAGCACCGGGACAACCACCTACGAGCAGTACTTC. It is translated as CASTGTTTYEQYF. Full variable domain (remainder filled in from reference TRBV7-9 and TRBJ2-7): DTGVSQNPRHKITKRGQNVTFRCDPISEHNRLYWYRQTLGQGPEFLTYFQNEAQLEKSRLLSDRFSAERPKGSFSTLEIQRTEQGDSAMYLCASTGTTTYEQYFGPGTRLTVT.

This clonotype was picked up many times. The genes are TRBV11-2 and TRBJ2-5; D tentatively reads TRBD1 or TRBD2 (5 bases each). CDR1 SGHAT and CDR2 FQNNGV come from the germline V gene. V gave up 3 bases and J gave up 2 bases, with 16 bases separating them. There are 16 residues in the CDR3. CDR3 coding DNA: TGTGCCAGCAGCTTGGCCCCCCGGGACGCTCAAGAGACCCAGTACTTC. It encodes CASSLAPRDAQETQYF. The complete variable domain, with remaining parts taken from reference TRBV11-2 and TRBJ2-5, reads EAGVAQSPRYKIIEKRQSVAFWCNPISGHATLYWYQQILGQGPKLLIQFQNNGVVDDSQLPKDRFSAERLKGVDSTLKIQPAKLEDSAVYLCASSLAPRDAQETQYFGPGTRLLVL.

This clonotype was observed a few times. The V call is TRBV12-3 or TRBV12-4, the J call TRBJ2-7; D gene unclear. With 2 bases removed from V and 7 bases from J, the gap between germline ends came to 9 bases. The CDR3 length is 12 residues. The CDR3 loop is CASSLLFWEQYF. The CDR3 region has the DNA TGTGCCAGCAGTTTACTCTTCTGGGAGCAGTACTTC.

J is TRBJ1-2 and V is TRBV20-1; no clear D gene. Germline lookup yields CDR1 DFQATT and CDR2 SNEGSKA (reference sequence). This CDR3 is built from 13 residues. The V and J ends lost 2 bases and 3 bases respectively, with 10 bases between them. The CDR3 spells CSARSGSDYGYTF. The CDR3 bases are TGCAGTGCTAGATCGGGGAGCGACTATGGCTACACCTTC.

This clonotype was observed many times. V usage is TRBV6-2 or TRBV6-3 and J usage is TRBJ2-5; D call uncertain. Germline assignment: CDR1 MNHEY and CDR2 SVGEGT. V shed 7 bases and J shed 4 bases, with 13 bases lying between them. The CDR3 consists of 13 residues. The CDR3 DNA sequence: TGTGCCAGCAACCTCGCTCCAGCAGAGACCCAGTACTTC. It encodes CASNLAPAETQYF.

The chain combines TRBV7-4 with TRBJ2-5, with D perhaps TRBD1 (5 bases). Per the germline V gene, CDR1 is SGHVT and CDR2 is SQSDAQ. V lost 1 base and J 2 bases, leaving 14 bases between the germline ends. The CDR3 contains 16 residues. The CDR3 protein is CASSLGGPTIQETQYF. Here the CDR3 DNA reads TGTGCCAGCAGCTTAGGGGGCCCCACCATTCAAGAGACCCAGTACTTC.

The chain has TRBV7-7 and TRBJ1-6; no firm D call. Trimming removed 1 base from V and 9 bases from J, with 19 bases in between. Germline V gives CDR1 SSHAT, CDR2 FNYEAQ (reference sequence). This CDR3 is built from 17 residues. The CDR3 nucleotides are TGTGCCAGCAGCTTAGGAGGGCGGTCTTCCAGAGGTTCACCCCTCCACTTT. This translates into CASSLGGRSSRGSPLHF.

Many counts were recorded for this clonotype. The gene calls are TRBV15 and TRBJ2-5, with TRBD1 matching over 9 bases. The CDR3 has 19 residues. Germline assignment: CDR1 LNHNV and CDR2 YYDKDF (reference sequence). The ends lost 2 bases at V and 5 bases at J; junction bases unmatched: 18. The CDR3 coding sequence is TGTGCCACCAGCAGACGAGGACGGAGCGGACAGGGGCATTCGGAGACCCAGTACTTC. Translating it yields CATSRRGRSGQGHSETQYF.

This clonotype was recorded at least ten times. In DNA form, the CDR3 reads TGCAGTGCTAGGACAGGGGGTGGACAGCCCCAGCATTTT. This encodes CSARTGGGQPQHF. The chain combines TRBV20-1 with TRBJ1-5, with 9 bases aligning to TRBD1. The trim removed 3 bases at V and 7 bases at J, leaving 4 bases unmatched. The CDR3 has 13 amino acids. CDR1 is DFQATT, CDR2 SNEGSKA, per germline (reference sequence).

The CDR3 DNA reads TGTGCCAGCAGGAGTTCAGGGACCCATAATTCACCCCTCCACTTT. Translated: CASRSSGTHNSPLHF. The chain employs TRBV12-3 or TRBV12-4 and TRBJ1-6; possible D gene TRBD1, 5 bases. This CDR3 spans 15 amino acids. The germline V and J ends were trimmed by 6 bases and 5 bases, with 14 bases remaining between them.

DNA of the CDR3: TGTGCCAGCAGCCTTGGGATTAGGACAGGCTACGAGCAGTACTTC. Amino acids: CASSLGIRTGYEQYF. The V and J genes are TRBV5-4 and TRBJ2-7, with 7 bases aligning to TRBD1. Germline CDR1 and CDR2: SGHNT and YYREEE (reference sequence). This CDR3 contains 15 residues. The junction had 10 bases not matched to a gene; V was cut back by 4 bases and J by 3 bases.

This clonotype was recorded only once. Compared with germline, one end of the junction differs, possibly owing to a read error. V and J are TRBV5-1 and TRBJ2-2, with D possibly matching TRBD2 (6 bases). The germline gives CDR1 SGHRS, CDR2 YFSETQ. This CDR3 has 16 amino acids. The CDR3 sequence is CASSLVYGHNTGGLFF. The CDR3 bases are TGCGCCAGCAGCTTGGTTTATGGACATAACACCGGGGGGCTGTTTTTT. The full variable domain, rest sourced from reference TRBV5-1 and TRBJ2-2, is KAGVTQTPRYLIKTRGQQVTLSCSPISGHRSVSWYQQTPGQGLQFLFEYFSETQRNKGNFPGRFSGRQFSNSRSEMNVSTLELGDSALYLCASSLVYGHNTGGLFFGEGSRLTVL.

This clonotype was counted many times. The chain uses TRBV24-1 and TRBJ2-2; perhaps TRBD1 as D (6 bases). Between the trimmed V and J ends, which lost 3 bases and 5 bases, there was a span of 15 bases. The CDR3 is 16 residues long. Germline V CDR1 and CDR2: KGHDR, SFDVKD. This CDR3 reads CATSDARGSRTGELFF. The CDR3 DNA reads TGTGCCACCAGTGATGCCAGGGGAAGCCGAACCGGGGAGCTGTTTTTT.

This clonotype has a count of ten or more. The chain uses TRBV15 and TRBJ1-1; 8 nucleotides align to TRBD1. The length of the CDR3 is 15 residues. Germline-derived CDR1 and CDR2 are LNHNV and YYDKDF (reference sequence). V dropped 5 bases and J dropped 4; count of bases not matched to a gene: 9. The CDR3 sequence is CATSEPGGLGTEAFF. CDR3 bases: TGTGCCACCAGCGAACCAGGGGGCCTTGGCACTGAAGCTTTCTTT.

The table lists this clonotype with a few counts. J is TRBJ1-5 and V is TRBV11-2; D is ambiguous. The germline V gene encodes CDR1 SGHAT and CDR2 FQNNGV. CDR3 size: 13 residues. Trimming left V 6 bases short and J 6 bases short, with 12 bases between. DNA for the CDR3: TGTGCCAGCAGAAGGGAGTACGGTCAGCCCCAGCATTTT. Protein sequence: CASRREYGQPQHF.

This clonotype was seen ten or more times. The J gene is TRBJ1-1, the V gene TRBV19; D is unclear. The germline CDR1 and CDR2 sequences are LNHDA and SQIVND (reference sequence). V was cut by 9 bases and J by 0 bases, with 11 bases left in between. This CDR3 spans 13 amino acids. The DNA for the CDR3 is TGTGCCAGCTTCACAGATATGAACACTGAAGCTTTCTTT. Its protein product is CASFTDMNTEAFF.

The chain joins TRBV2 to TRBJ2-1; 8 bases map to TRBD2. The CDR3 consists of 15 residues. The junction had 8 bases not matched to a gene; V was cut back by 2 bases and J by 8 bases. Per the germline V gene, CDR1 is SNHLY and CDR2 is FYNNEI. This CDR3 is CASSESAGGRDEQFF. CDR3 nucleotide sequence: TGTGCCAGCAGTGAATCGGCGGGAGGACGTGATGAGCAGTTCTTC.